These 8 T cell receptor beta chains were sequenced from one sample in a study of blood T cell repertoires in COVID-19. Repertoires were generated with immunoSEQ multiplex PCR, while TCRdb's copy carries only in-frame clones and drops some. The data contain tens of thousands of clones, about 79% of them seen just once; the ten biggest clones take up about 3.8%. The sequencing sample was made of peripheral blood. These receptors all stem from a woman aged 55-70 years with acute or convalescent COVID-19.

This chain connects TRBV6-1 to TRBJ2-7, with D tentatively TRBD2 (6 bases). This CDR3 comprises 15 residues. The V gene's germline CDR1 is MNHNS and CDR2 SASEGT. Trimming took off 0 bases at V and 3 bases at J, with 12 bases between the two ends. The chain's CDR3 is CASSEANGGIYEQYF. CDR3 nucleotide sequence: TGTGCCAGCAGTGAAGCGAATGGAGGGATCTACGAGCAGTACTTC.

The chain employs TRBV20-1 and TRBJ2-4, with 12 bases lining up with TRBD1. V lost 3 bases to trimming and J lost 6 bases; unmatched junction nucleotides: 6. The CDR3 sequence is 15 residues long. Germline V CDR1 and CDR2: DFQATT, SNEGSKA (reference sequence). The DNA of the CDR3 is TGCAGTGCTAGTGGGGACAGGGGGCGTATAAACATTCAGTACTTC. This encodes CSASGDRGRINIQYF.

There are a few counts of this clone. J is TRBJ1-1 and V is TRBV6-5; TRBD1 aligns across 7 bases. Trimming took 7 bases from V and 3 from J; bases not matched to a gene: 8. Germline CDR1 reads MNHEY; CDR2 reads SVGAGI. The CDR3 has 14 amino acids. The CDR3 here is CASTYRGGDTEAFF. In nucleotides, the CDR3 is TGTGCCAGCACCTACAGGGGTGGCGACACTGAAGCTTTCTTT.

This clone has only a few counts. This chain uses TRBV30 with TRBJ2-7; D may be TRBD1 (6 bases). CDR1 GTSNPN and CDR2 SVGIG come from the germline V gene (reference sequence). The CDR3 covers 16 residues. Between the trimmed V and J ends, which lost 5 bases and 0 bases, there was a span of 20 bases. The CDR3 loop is CAWGTKGVPRSYEQYF. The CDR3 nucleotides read TGTGCCTGGGGAACGAAGGGGGTCCCCCGCTCCTACGAGCAGTACTTC.

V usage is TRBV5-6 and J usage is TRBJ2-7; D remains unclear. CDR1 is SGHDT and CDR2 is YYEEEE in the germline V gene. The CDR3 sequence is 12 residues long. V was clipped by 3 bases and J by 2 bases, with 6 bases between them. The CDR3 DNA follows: TGTGCCAGCAGCTCCGGTACCTACGAGCAGTACTTC. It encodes CASSSGTYEQYF. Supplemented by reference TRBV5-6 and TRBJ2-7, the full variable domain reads DAGVTQSPTHLIKTRGQQVTLRCSPKSGHDTVSWYQQALGQGPQFIFQYYEEEERQRGNFPDRFSGHQFPNYSSELNVNALLLGDSALYLCASSSGTYEQYFGPGTRLTVT.

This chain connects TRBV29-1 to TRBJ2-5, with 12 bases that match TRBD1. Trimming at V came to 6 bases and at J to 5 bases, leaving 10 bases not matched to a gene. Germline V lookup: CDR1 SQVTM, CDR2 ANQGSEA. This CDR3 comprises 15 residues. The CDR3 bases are TGCAGCGTCTCCGGGACAGGGGGCTTAGGGGAGACCCAGTACTTC. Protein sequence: CSVSGTGGLGETQYF.

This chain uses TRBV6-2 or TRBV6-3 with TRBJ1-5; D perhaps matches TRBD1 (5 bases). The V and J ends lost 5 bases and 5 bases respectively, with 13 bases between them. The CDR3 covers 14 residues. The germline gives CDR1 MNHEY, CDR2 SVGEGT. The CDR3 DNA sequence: TGTGCCAGCAGTCCGAGACAGACCTATCAGCCCCAGCATTTT. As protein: CASSPRQTYQPQHF.

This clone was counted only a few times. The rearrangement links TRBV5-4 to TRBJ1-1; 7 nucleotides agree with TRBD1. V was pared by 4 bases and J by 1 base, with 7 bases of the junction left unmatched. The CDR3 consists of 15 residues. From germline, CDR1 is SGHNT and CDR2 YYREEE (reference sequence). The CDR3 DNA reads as TGTGCCAGCAGCCCAAGACAGGGAACGAACACTGAAGCTTTCTTT. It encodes CASSPRQGTNTEAFF.